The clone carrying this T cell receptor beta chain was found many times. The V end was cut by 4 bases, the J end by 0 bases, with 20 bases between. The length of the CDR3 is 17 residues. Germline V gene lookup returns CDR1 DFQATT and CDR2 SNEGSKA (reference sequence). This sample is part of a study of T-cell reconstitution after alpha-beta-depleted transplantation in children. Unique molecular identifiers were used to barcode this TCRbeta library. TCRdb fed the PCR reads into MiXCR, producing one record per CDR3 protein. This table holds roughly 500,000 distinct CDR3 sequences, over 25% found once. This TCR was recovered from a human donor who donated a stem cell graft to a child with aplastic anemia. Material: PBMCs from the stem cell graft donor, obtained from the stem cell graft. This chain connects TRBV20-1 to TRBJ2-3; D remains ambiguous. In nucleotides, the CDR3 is TGCAGTGCTAACCAGGTTTTGTTGTCGACTAGCACAGATACGCAGTATTTT. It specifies CSANQVLLSTSTDTQYF.